These 22 T cell receptor beta chains were all obtained from the same sample, sequenced in a study of glioma-infiltrating T cells. The iRepertoire nested amplicon-rescue multiplex PCR amplified TCR alpha and beta CDR3s from RNA. TCRdb passed the multiplex PCR reads through MiXCR, listing each CDR3 protein once. The sample consists of about 89,000 distinct CDR3 sequences, 23% of them appearing once. The sequencing input was glioma tissue, nonneoplastic brain tissue, or PBMCs (not recorded which). These TCRs come from a human donor with low-grade glioma or glioblastoma, undergoing nonglioma brain surgery, or in good health (not recorded which).

Many counts were recorded for this clonotype. This chain links TRBV3-1 with TRBJ1-1, with D possibly being TRBD1 (5 bases). The germline V gene has CDR1 LGHDT and CDR2 YNNKEL (reference sequence). The CDR3 contains 13 residues. Trimming stripped 3 bases from V and 3 bases from J, with 8 bases between. The CDR3: CASSHLRDTEAFF. CDR3 in DNA: TGTGCCAGCAGCCATCTCAGGGACACTGAAGCTTTCTTT.

The chain carries TRBV30 and TRBJ2-3; D ambiguous. CDR1 and CDR2 (germline): GTSNPN, SVGIG (reference sequence). V was clipped by 5 bases and J by 0 bases, with 12 bases between them. The CDR3 has 14 amino acids. The CDR3: CAWRRYSSTDTQYF. The DNA of the CDR3 is TGTGCCTGGCGTCGCTACAGTAGCACAGATACGCAGTATTTT.

V and J are TRBV29-1 and TRBJ2-1; 9 bases are shared with TRBD2. V lost 4 bases and J lost 5; bases outside the gene matches: 12. From germline, CDR1 is SQVTM and CDR2 ANQGSEA. CDR3 length equals 16 residues. The CDR3 coding sequence is TGCAGCGTTGGGAATCCGGGACTAGCACTAGACAATGAGCAGTTCTTC. Protein product: CSVGNPGLALDNEQFF.

The V gene is TRBV7-9, the J gene TRBJ2-5; 8 positions match TRBD2. The V segment lost 3 bases and the J segment 7 bases; nucleotides outside the gene matches: 10. The germline gives CDR1 SEHNR, CDR2 FQNEAQ (reference sequence). The CDR3 consists of 15 residues. The CDR3 spells CASSFHSGGGGTQYF. The CDR3 region has the DNA TGTGCCAGCAGCTTCCACAGCGGGGGTGGTGGGACCCAGTACTTC.

This clonotype was seen many times. The rearrangement links TRBV15 to TRBJ2-5, with 12 positions matching TRBD2. V lost 5 bases and J lost 2; bases outside the gene matches: 3. The CDR3 spans 15 residues. Germline loops: CDR1 LNHNV, CDR2 YYDKDF (reference sequence). For the CDR3, the DNA is TGTGCCACCAGCGCCGGACTAGCGGGACAAGAGACCCAGTACTTC. It yields the protein CATSAGLAGQETQYF.

This clonotype occurred many times. This sequence joins TRBV19 and TRBJ2-7; the match to TRBD2 covers 9 bases. The CDR3 is made up of 15 amino acids. The germline CDR1 and CDR2 sequences are LNHDA and SQIVND (reference sequence). V lost 3 bases and J lost 4; bases outside the gene matches: 7. The CDR3 bases are TGTGCCAGTAGTATGTCAGGACTAGCGTCATACGAGCAGTACTTC. Translated: CASSMSGLASYEQYF.

This clonotype was recorded only once. Compared with germline, one end of the junction differs, possibly owing to a read error. The gene calls are TRBV12-3 or TRBV12-4 and TRBJ2-1; D might be TRBD1 (5 bases). The length of the CDR3 is 15 residues. The CDR3 region is CDSSLVWTLNNEQFF. CDR3 nucleotides: TGTGACAGCAGTTTAGTATGGACACTAAACAATGAGCAGTTCTTC.

This clonotype was observed many times. This chain joins TRBV2 and TRBJ2-7; D may be TRBD2 (5 bases). CDR3 length: 12 residues. Germline-derived CDR1 and CDR2 are SNHLY and FYNNEI. V lost 8 bases, J lost 8 bases, and 16 bases lay in between. CDR3: CASGRTRAQQYF. CDR3 coding DNA: TGTGCCAGCGGGCGCACTAGGGCTCAGCAGTACTTC.

This clonotype was seen a single time. This may stem from a read error, because a much larger clone lies one nucleotide away. This chain links TRBV7-9 with TRBJ1-4, with D possibly being TRBD1 (5 bases). Germline V gene data show CDR1 as SEHNR and CDR2 as FQNEAQ (reference sequence). The V and J ends lost 5 bases and 4 bases respectively, with 14 bases between them. This CDR3 contains 15 residues. The CDR3 protein is CASSPRRGLNEKLFF. The CDR3 DNA is TGTGCCAGCAGCCCGAGGCGGGGCCTTAATGAAAAACTGTTTTTT.

This clonotype was counted ten times or more. CDR3 DNA sequence: TGCAGTGCCCGTGAGGGACCTCCTGGCTACACCTTC. Translation gives CSAREGPPGYTF. The rearrangement uses TRBV20-1 and TRBJ1-2, with D maybe TRBD1 (5 bases). The CDR3 loop spans 12 amino acids. The ends were cut back, 6 bases at V and 7 bases at J, with 15 bases in the middle. Germline CDR1 and CDR2: DFQATT and SNEGSKA (reference sequence).

This clonotype was seen at least ten times. The chain is built from TRBV15 and TRBJ2-2; no clear D. Germline lookup yields CDR1 LNHNV and CDR2 YYDKDF (reference sequence). This CDR3 spans 13 amino acids. Trimming pared 3 bases from V and 6 bases from J, leaving 8 bases between. CDR3 nucleotide sequence: TGTGCCACCAGCAGCACTGGTGCCGGGGAGCTGTTTTTT. It is translated as CATSSTGAGELFF.

Notes on this clonotype: A much larger clone differs by one base, so this may be a read error. V gene TRBV3-1 combines with J gene TRBJ1-2, with TRBD1 matching over 9 bases. CDR1 and CDR2 from the germline V gene are LGHDT and YNNKEL (reference sequence). CDR3 length equals 15 residues. The DNA of the CDR3 is TGTGCCAACAGCCAACCGGGACAGGGACCATATGGCTACACCTTC. Translation gives CANSQPGQGPYGYTF.

The chain combines TRBV7-2 with TRBJ2-7; TRBD2 matches at 11 bases. Germline loops: CDR1 SGHTA, CDR2 FQGNSA. The CDR3 runs 15 residues. Trimming removed 4 bases from V and 4 bases from J; junction bases left unmatched: 6. Here the CDR3 reads CASSYSGRDLYEQYF. CDR3 DNA: TGTGCCAGCAGCTATAGCGGGAGGGATCTTTACGAGCAGTACTTC.

Many counts were recorded for this clonotype. The J gene is TRBJ2-7, the V gene TRBV6-1, with 7 positions matching TRBD2. Germline V gives CDR1 MNHNS, CDR2 SASEGT. CDR3 size: 14 residues. V dropped 7 bases and J dropped 5; count of bases not matched to a gene: 11. The CDR3 is CASKRGTAGNEQYF. CDR3 DNA: TGTGCCAGCAAGCGGGGAACGGCTGGGAACGAGCAGTACTTC.

The V and J genes are TRBV19 and TRBJ2-7; 9 bases map to TRBD1. V was pared by 3 bases and J by 3 bases, with 6 bases of the junction left unmatched. Per germline, CDR1 LNHDA and CDR2 SQIVND (reference sequence). The CDR3 spans 15 residues. In nucleotides, the CDR3 is TGTGCCAGTAGTATTAGCGGACAGGGGAACTACGAGCAGTACTTC. Amino acid sequence: CASSISGQGNYEQYF. Based on the CDR3 plus reference TRBV19 and TRBJ2-7, the full variable domain is DGGITQSPKYLFRKEGQNVTLSCEQNLNHDAMYWYRQDPGQGLRLIYYSQIVNDFQKGDIAEGYSVSREKKESFPLTVTSAQKNPTAFYLCASSISGQGNYEQYFGPGTRLTVT.

The rearrangement links TRBV7-9 to TRBJ1-1, with D possibly being TRBD1 (5 bases). The V gene's germline CDR1 is SEHNR and CDR2 FQNEAQ (reference sequence). The CDR3 is made up of 17 amino acids. V was trimmed by 4 bases and J by 3 bases, leaving 21 bases between them. The CDR3 sequence: CASSSPSGAERDTEAFF. The CDR3, as DNA: TGTGCCAGCAGCTCCCCCAGTGGGGCCGAGCGAGACACTGAAGCTTTCTTT.

This clonotype occurred many times. J is TRBJ2-3 and V is TRBV20-1; D may match TRBD1 or TRBD2 (5 bases each). The CDR3 length is 15 residues. Germline CDR1 DFQATT, CDR2 SNEGSKA (reference sequence). The V end was cut by 0 bases, the J end by 5 bases, with 15 bases between. The CDR3 spells CSAREGSGTKDTQYF. Here the CDR3 DNA reads TGCAGTGCTAGAGAAGGGTCAGGGACCAAAGATACGCAGTATTTT.

This chain joins TRBV4-1 and TRBJ1-5; unclear D gene. V was cut by 2 bases and J by 5 bases, with 13 bases left in between. The CDR3 loop spans 15 amino acids. Germline assignment: CDR1 MGHRA and CDR2 YSYEKL. This CDR3 is CASSQREPWDQPQHF. In DNA form, the CDR3 reads TGCGCCAGCAGCCAAAGAGAACCATGGGATCAGCCCCAGCATTTT.

The J gene is TRBJ2-7, the V gene TRBV18; either TRBD1 or TRBD2 may supply D (6 bases each). Germline CDR1 is KGHSH and CDR2 is LQKENI. Trimming pared 4 bases from V and 0 bases from J, leaving 16 bases between. The CDR3 spans 16 residues. The CDR3 loop reads CASSRGDTGNSYEQYF. In DNA form, the CDR3 reads TGTGCCAGCTCACGGGGGGATACAGGGAACTCCTACGAGCAGTACTTC.

Regarding this clonotype: A much larger clonotype is one base distant, so this may be a read error. A read error is likely, as this CDR3 ends without the conserved phenylalanine or tryptophan. V and J are TRBV11-1 and TRBJ2-3; possibly TRBD2 for D (5 bases). CDR3 size: 14 residues. V dropped 4 bases and J dropped 5 bases, with 13 bases sitting between them. Germline V gene sequence: CDR1 SGHAT, CDR2 FQDESV (reference sequence). The CDR3 is CASSSAWGVDTQYY. The CDR3 nucleotides are TGTGCCAGCAGCTCAGCCTGGGGAGTAGATACGCAGTATTAT.

This clonotype was detected a few times. This clone may be a read error of a much larger clone one base away. The chain links TRBV20-1 to TRBJ1-2; TRBD1 matches 7 bases. The CDR3 runs to 15 residues. Germline V gene lookup returns CDR1 DFQATT and CDR2 SNEGSKA (reference sequence). V dropped 1 base and J dropped 4; count of bases not matched to a gene: 9. CDR3 nucleotides: TGCAGTGCTAGAGTCACCGGGACAGAGCCCTATGGCTACACCTTC. Residues: CSARVTGTEPYGYTF.

This clonotype was recorded at least ten times. The rearrangement joins TRBV19 to TRBJ2-5; D gene unclear. V shed 5 bases and J shed 0 bases, with 4 bases lying between them. The germline gives CDR1 LNHDA, CDR2 SQIVND (reference sequence). The CDR3 sequence is 12 residues long. The CDR3 region is CASSQYQETQYF. The CDR3 nucleotides read TGTGCCAGTAGTCAATACCAAGAGACCCAGTACTTC.